Listed here are 6 T cell receptor beta chains from one sample, sequenced in a study of blood T cell repertoires in COVID-19. Some clones are missing from TCRdb's copy, which holds only in-frame ones; the method was immunoSEQ multiplex PCR. The sample lists about 670,000 clones, about 90% occurring once. Sequencing was carried out using peripheral blood. These receptor sequences come from a woman between 18 and 30 years old with acute or convalescent COVID-19.

CDR3 protein: CAIRLDSNQPQHF. The DNA for the CDR3 is TGTGCCATCCGACTGGATAGCAATCAGCCCCAGCATTTT. V and J are TRBV2 and TRBJ1-5; no reliable D call. Germline CDR1 and CDR2: SNHLY and FYNNEI. The CDR3 is made up of 13 amino acids. Trimming removed 10 bases from V and 0 bases from J, with 10 bases in between.

The V gene is TRBV7-9, the J gene TRBJ1-2; TRBD1 matches at 7 bases. CDR1 is SEHNR, CDR2 FQNEAQ, per germline (reference sequence). The J segment lost 0 bases and the V segment lost 8 bases, leaving 12 bases of the junction unmatched. The CDR3 covers 16 residues. The CDR3, as DNA: TGTGCCAGCGATGGGACAGCCCACCTAGCTAACTATGGCTACACCTTC. Translating it yields CASDGTAHLANYGYTF.

V is TRBV6-5 and J is TRBJ2-1; 11 nucleotides align to TRBD1. V trimming: 2 bases; J trimming: 8 bases; junction bases outside the gene matches: 8. The V gene's germline CDR1 is MNHEY and CDR2 SVGAGI. CDR3 length: 16 residues. The CDR3 DNA reads TGTGCCAGCAGTTACGCCGGGACAGGGGGTCACGATGAGCAGTTCTTC. This translates into CASSYAGTGGHDEQFF.

This clone occurred once. This chain joins TRBV9 and TRBJ1-5; D is undetermined. Germline CDR1 and CDR2: SGDLS and YYNGEE. This CDR3 spans 14 amino acids. V was pared by 6 bases and J by 1 base, with 11 bases between. The CDR3 sequence is CASNPIGSNQPQHF. CDR3 coding DNA: TGTGCCAGCAATCCCATCGGGAGCAATCAGCCCCAGCATTTT.

This clone came up a few times. The chain links TRBV7-8 to TRBJ1-1; D unresolved. The CDR3 covers 14 residues. Germline V gene sequence: CDR1 SGHVS, CDR2 FQNEAQ. The ends were cut back, 0 bases at V and 4 bases at J, with 9 bases in the middle. The CDR3 loop is CASSLAGDGTEAFF. The CDR3 DNA is TGTGCCAGCAGCTTAGCGGGAGATGGCACTGAAGCTTTCTTT. The complete variable domain, with remaining parts taken from reference TRBV7-8 and TRBJ1-1, reads GAGVSQSPRYKVAKRGQDVALRCDPISGHVSLFWYQQALGQGPEFLTYFQNEAQLDKSGLPSDRFFAERPEGSVSTLKIQRTQQEDSAVYLCASSLAGDGTEAFFGQGTRLTVV.

V usage is TRBV5-1 and J usage is TRBJ2-7, with 8 bases that match TRBD1. J gave up 4 bases and V 4 bases, and 10 bases lay outside the gene matches. Germline V lookup: CDR1 SGHRS, CDR2 YFSETQ. The CDR3 totals 15 residues. The CDR3 bases are TGCGCCAGCAGCAAAGACAGGGGAAATTATTACGAGCAGTACTTC. It codes for CASSKDRGNYYEQYF.